The 26 T cell receptor beta chains listed next were all sequenced from one sample in a study of T-cell memory formation after mild COVID-19. A single record per CDR3 protein comes from TCRdb applying MiXCR to the 5' RACE reads. The sample consists of just under 150,000 distinct CDR3 sequences, 6% to 7% of them appearing once. Sequencing was performed on PBMCs or a T cell subset sorted from them (not recorded which). All receptors come from an adult woman who had mild COVID-19 (a few samples of this study predate the infection). Cell type and time point are not known.

V and J are TRBV7-3 and TRBJ2-1, with 10 bases that match TRBD2. CDR1 SGHTA and CDR2 FQGTGA come from the germline V gene. CDR3 length: 18 residues. V lost 3 bases, J lost 4 bases, and 12 bases stayed unmatched. The CDR3 DNA reads TGTGCCAGCAGCTTCGGGGCTAGCGGGAGACTCCGATACAATGAGCAGTTCTTC. Amino acid sequence: CASSFGASGRLRYNEQFF.

This clonotype was observed many times. The chain combines TRBV5-1 with TRBJ2-2, with D unclear. Trimming cost V 5 bases and J 3 bases, with 11 bases left between them. The CDR3 totals 14 residues. The V gene's germline CDR1 is SGHRS and CDR2 YFSETQ. The CDR3 nucleotides read TGCGCCAGCAGGCCGTCGACGGACACCGGGGAGCTGTTTTTT. Translated: CASRPSTDTGELFF.

This clonotype occurred many times. The V and J genes are TRBV5-6 and TRBJ2-1, with a possible D match to TRBD2 (6 bases). V was cut by 1 base and J by 6 bases, with 8 bases left in between. CDR1 SGHDT and CDR2 YYEEEE come from the germline V gene. The CDR3 length is 13 residues. The CDR3 DNA sequence: TGTGCCAGCAGCTTGCCCGGGAGCAATGAGCAGTTCTTC. Translation: CASSLPGSNEQFF.

There are many counts of this clonotype. V and J are TRBV5-5 and TRBJ1-4; 10 bases align to TRBD1. This CDR3 is built from 14 residues. J was trimmed by 11 bases and V by 3 bases; bases with no gene match: 7. The V gene's germline CDR1 is SGHKS and CDR2 YYEKEE (reference sequence). The CDR3, as DNA: TGTGCCAGCAGCTCTCGGGACAGGGGAGACAAACTGTTTTTT. It yields the protein CASSSRDRGDKLFF.

This clonotype was recorded at least ten times. This rearrangement joins TRBV20-1 to TRBJ2-7; D is undetermined. V lost 7 bases and J 6 bases, leaving 10 bases between the germline ends. The CDR3 is 10 amino acids. Germline CDR1 and CDR2: DFQATT and SNEGSKA (reference sequence). This chain's CDR3 is CSGVSGEQYF. In DNA, the CDR3 is TGCAGTGGGGTATCCGGCGAGCAGTACTTC.

This clonotype came up a few times. The J gene is TRBJ2-3, the V gene TRBV4-2, with TRBD2 matching over 7 bases. Germline CDR1 is LGHNA and CDR2 is YNFKEQ. V lost 4 bases, J lost 2 bases, and 6 bases stayed unmatched. The CDR3 consists of 15 residues. CDR3 in amino acids: CASSRSGGITDTQYF. As DNA, the CDR3 is TGTGCCAGCAGCCGGTCCGGGGGGATCACAGATACGCAGTATTTT.

Many counts were recorded for this clonotype. V gene TRBV30 combines with J gene TRBJ2-5; tentatively, D is TRBD1 (5 bases). The V end was cut by 0 bases, the J end by 4 bases, with 6 bases between. The CDR3 extends over 12 amino acids. In germline, CDR1 is GTSNPN, CDR2 SVGIG (reference sequence). CDR3 residues: CAWSVGAETQYF. The CDR3 region has the DNA TGTGCCTGGAGTGTAGGGGCAGAGACCCAGTACTTC.

This clonotype turned up a few times. The chain recombines TRBV7-9 with TRBJ1-1; the match to TRBD1 covers 7 bases. V shed 5 bases and J 1 base; nucleotides not matched to a gene: 22. Germline V gene lookup returns CDR1 SEHNR and CDR2 FQNEAQ (reference sequence). CDR3 size: 20 residues. CDR3 sequence reads: CASSEASGTAFSRKNTEAFF. The CDR3 coding sequence is TGTGCCAGCAGCGAAGCCTCCGGGACAGCCTTCTCCCGTAAGAACACTGAAGCTTTCTTT.

This clonotype was counted many times. The genes are TRBV12-3 or TRBV12-4 and TRBJ2-5, with D perhaps given as TRBD1 or TRBD2 (6 bases each). This CDR3 has 18 residues. V was clipped by 7 bases and J by 5 bases, with 29 bases between them. CDR3 protein: CASTQLGRKGGRGETQYF. DNA of the CDR3: TGTGCCAGCACCCAGTTAGGCCGAAAAGGGGGGCGCGGGGAGACCCAGTACTTC.

The J gene is TRBJ2-5, the V gene TRBV7-9, with D unclear. The CDR3 length is 15 residues. The germline V gene encodes CDR1 SEHNR and CDR2 FQNEAQ (reference sequence). The V and J ends lost 1 base and 5 bases respectively, with 14 bases between them. DNA of the CDR3: TGTGCCAGCAGCTTAGGGGCGGCTCAAGTGGAGACCCAGTACTTC. It codes for CASSLGAAQVETQYF.

The chain uses TRBV20-1 and TRBJ2-2; 11 nucleotides line up with TRBD2. The length of the CDR3 is 15 residues. Germline loops: CDR1 DFQATT, CDR2 SNEGSKA (reference sequence). Unmatched junction bases numbered 9, after V lost 5 bases and J lost 7 bases. The DNA of the CDR3 is TGCAGTGCTTGGAGGCTAGCGGGAGGACACGGGGAGCTGTTTTTT. Amino acids: CSAWRLAGGHGELFF.

This clonotype has more than one count but fewer than ten. This chain connects TRBV5-1 to TRBJ1-6; no firm D call. The germline gives CDR1 SGHRS, CDR2 YFSETQ. CDR3 length: 15 residues. Trimming took 0 bases from V and 11 from J, leaving 15 bases between them. CDR3 loop: CASSLVSGSATPLHF. In DNA, the CDR3 is TGCGCCAGCAGCTTGGTATCCGGGTCGGCGACACCCCTCCACTTT.

The sample holds a few counts of this clonotype. J is TRBJ2-7 and V is TRBV7-6; 9 nucleotides match TRBD1. J lost 5 bases, V lost 1 base, and 9 bases had no gene match. The CDR3 has 16 amino acids. Germline CDR1 reads SGHVS; CDR2 reads FNYEAQ. The CDR3 loop reads CASSLGTGASSDEQYF. In DNA, the CDR3 is TGTGCCAGCAGCTTAGGGACAGGGGCGTCATCGGACGAGCAGTACTTC.

This chain links TRBV20-1 with TRBJ1-5; D gene ambiguous. V lost 1 base to trimming and J lost 0 bases, with 13 bases between them. The CDR3 spans 16 residues. Germline loops: CDR1 DFQATT, CDR2 SNEGSKA (reference sequence). The CDR3 reads CSARVSGLYSNQPQHF. DNA for the CDR3: TGCAGTGCTAGAGTTTCAGGACTCTATAGCAATCAGCCCCAGCATTTT.

There are many counts of this clonotype. The genes are TRBV10-3 and TRBJ1-1, with D maybe TRBD1 (6 bases). Germline-derived CDR1 and CDR2 are ENHRY and SYGVKD. The CDR3 totals 13 residues. Trimming shortened V by 10 bases and J by 4 bases, and 16 bases separated the two germline ends. CDR3 coding DNA: TGTGCCACGCAAACAGGGACTAGCACTGAAGCTTTCTTT. Amino acids: CATQTGTSTEAFF.

The rearrangement joins TRBV3-1 to TRBJ1-2, with D possibly matching TRBD1 (6 bases). Trimming cost V 1 base and J 9 bases, with 15 bases left between them. The germline V gene encodes CDR1 LGHDT and CDR2 YNNKEL (reference sequence). The CDR3 runs to 14 residues. CDR3 protein: CASSQVGQSVSYTF. In DNA, the CDR3 is TGTGCCAGCAGCCAAGTTGGACAGTCTGTAAGCTACACCTTC.

The genes are TRBV12-3 or TRBV12-4 and TRBJ1-2; D gene uncertain. The V and J ends lost 5 bases and 3 bases respectively, with 13 bases between them. CDR3 length: 14 residues. This CDR3 reads CASSPSERHYGYTF. The DNA of the CDR3 is TGTGCCAGCAGTCCCAGCGAGAGACACTATGGCTACACCTTC.

This clonotype has at least ten counts. The chain has TRBV5-1 and TRBJ1-1, with a possible D match to TRBD1 (5 bases). Germline CDR1 reads SGHRS; CDR2 reads YFSETQ. This CDR3 contains 14 residues. V was cut by 5 bases and J by 1 base, with 12 bases left in between. The CDR3 nucleotides read TGCGCCAGCAGTCCGGGGGGTGCGAACACTGAAGCTTTCTTT. Amino acid sequence: CASSPGGANTEAFF.

There are a few counts of this clonotype. The rearrangement links TRBV7-9 to TRBJ2-3, with D possibly being TRBD1 or TRBD2 (6 bases each). The CDR3 runs 15 residues. In germline, CDR1 is SEHNR, CDR2 FQNEAQ (reference sequence). Trimming removed 2 bases from V and 3 bases from J, with 12 bases in between. The CDR3 loop reads CASSLNLGGTDTQYF. The CDR3 DNA is TGTGCCAGCAGCTTAAACTTAGGGGGGACAGATACGCAGTATTTT.

In the case of this clonotype: A much larger clone differs from this one at a single base, so this may be a read error. In DNA, the CDR3 is TGTGCCAGCAGGCCCGGGACCCTTAATGAAAGACTGTTTTTT. This codes for CASRPGTLNERLFF. This chain uses TRBV6-5 with TRBJ1-4; weak D call: TRBD1 (5 bases). Germline CDR1 MNHEY, CDR2 SVGAGI. The CDR3 spans 14 residues.

This chain joins TRBV4-2 and TRBJ2-5; 10 nucleotides agree with TRBD2. The germline V gene encodes CDR1 LGHNA and CDR2 YNFKEQ. The junction had 2 bases not matched to a gene; V was cut back by 1 base and J by 3 bases. This CDR3 comprises 15 residues. CDR3 residues: CASSQGGTSEETQYF. As DNA, the CDR3 is TGTGCCAGCAGCCAAGGGGGGACTAGCGAAGAGACCCAGTACTTC.

The chain employs TRBV12-3 or TRBV12-4 and TRBJ1-1; no clear D. The CDR3 consists of 15 residues. Trimming pared 5 bases from V and 2 bases from J, leaving 15 bases between. CDR3 amino acids: CASSPSDPGNTEAFF. The CDR3 nucleotides read TGTGCCAGCAGTCCCTCCGATCCCGGAAACACTGAAGCTTTCTTT.

The CDR3: CASSLALTSYTDTQYF. The CDR3, as DNA: TGCGCCAGCAGCTTGGCCCTAACTAGCTACACAGATACGCAGTATTTT. The chain employs TRBV5-1 and TRBJ2-3; possibly TRBD2 for D (6 bases). The CDR3 contains 16 residues. Trimming stripped 0 bases from V and 2 bases from J, with 13 bases between. Germline assignment: CDR1 SGHRS and CDR2 YFSETQ.

This clonotype was detected only a few times. The chain uses TRBV19 and TRBJ2-7; D is possibly TRBD2 (5 bases). CDR1 is LNHDA, CDR2 SQIVND, per germline (reference sequence). The CDR3 runs 13 residues. The CDR3 DNA is TGTCCCCTCGGGATGGAGGTCGCCTCCGAGCAGTACTTC. It yields the protein CPLGMEVASEQYF.

The sample holds many counts of this clonotype. The J gene is TRBJ2-7, the V gene TRBV20-1, with D possibly being TRBD1 or TRBD2 (5 bases each). Germline loops: CDR1 DFQATT, CDR2 SNEGSKA (reference sequence). The CDR3 totals 13 residues. The CDR3 bases are TGCAGGGCCGATCCGGGACCCCTATACGAGCAGTACTTC. Translated, it gives CRADPGPLYEQYF.

The table lists this clonotype with many counts. V is TRBV5-1 and J is TRBJ1-5; the D gene is possibly TRBD1 (6 bases). V dropped 0 bases and J dropped 2 bases, with 9 bases sitting between them. Germline loops: CDR1 SGHRS, CDR2 YFSETQ. This CDR3 spans 15 amino acids. CDR3 DNA sequence: TGCGCCAGCAGCTTGGAACCAGGGGGCAATCAGCCCCAGCATTTT. Encoded protein: CASSLEPGGNQPQHF.